The next 2 T cell receptor beta chains were all read from a single sample in a study of T cell changes during pregnancy in multiple sclerosis. Using immunoSEQ multiplex PCR, the repertoire was profiled, and TCRdb retains in-frame clones only, with some absent. The sample carries 40,000 to 50,000 clones, 90% recorded once. The sequencing used CD8+ T cells from peripheral blood mononuclear cells, collected in the first trimester of pregnancy. The origin of the receptors is a female donor with multiple sclerosis, enrolled in a pregnancy study.

V and J are TRBV11-1 and TRBJ2-7; D is uncertain. CDR3 size: 13 residues. V lost 8 bases to trimming and J lost 4 bases, with 15 bases between them. Germline CDR1 and CDR2: SGHAT and FQDESV (reference sequence). The CDR3 is CASEAAIGYEQYF. The CDR3 DNA reads as TGTGCCAGCGAGGCGGCTATTGGATACGAGCAGTACTTC. Together with reference TRBV11-1 and TRBJ2-7, the CDR3 gives the full variable domain: EAEVAQSPRYKITEKSQAVAFWCDPISGHATLYWYRQILGQGPELLVQFQDESVVDDSQLPKDRFSAERLKGVDSTLKIQPAELGDSAMYLCASEAAIGYEQYFGPGTRLTVT.

This chain joins TRBV4-3 and TRBJ2-1; tentatively, D is TRBD2 (5 bases). Trimming took off 0 bases at V and 6 bases at J, with 15 bases between the two ends. The germline gives CDR1 LGHNA, CDR2 YSLEER. This CDR3 region has 16 residues. The CDR3 sequence is CASSQDISALGNEQFF. The CDR3 coding sequence is TGCGCCAGCAGCCAAGATATTAGCGCGCTGGGCAATGAGCAGTTCTTC.